This T cell receptor (beta chain) was obtained from a study of blood T cell repertoires in COVID-19. Study-wide background: Specimens from acute and convalescent COVID-19 originated in the United States, Italy and Spain.

The length of the CDR3 is 15 residues. V was cut by 3 bases and J by 4 bases, with 15 bases left in between. Germline V gene lookup returns CDR1 SGDLS and CDR2 YYNGEE. This table comes from immunoSEQ multiplex PCR, and its TCRdb copy is limited to in-frame clones, with some not included. This repertoire shows just over 250,000 clones, about 91% found once; its top ten account for around 2.5%. While infection was still active, Seattle patients were enrolled and then followed longitudinally. Sequencing was performed on peripheral blood. This receptor was identified in a person aged 18-30 years with COVID-19, enrolled during active disease. V gene TRBV9 combines with J gene TRBJ2-3; TRBD2 might be the D (6 bases). CDR3 nucleotide sequence: TGTGCCAGCAGCGCCGAGGGCGGGACGCCAGATACGCAGTATTTT. Translation: CASSAEGGTPDTQYF.